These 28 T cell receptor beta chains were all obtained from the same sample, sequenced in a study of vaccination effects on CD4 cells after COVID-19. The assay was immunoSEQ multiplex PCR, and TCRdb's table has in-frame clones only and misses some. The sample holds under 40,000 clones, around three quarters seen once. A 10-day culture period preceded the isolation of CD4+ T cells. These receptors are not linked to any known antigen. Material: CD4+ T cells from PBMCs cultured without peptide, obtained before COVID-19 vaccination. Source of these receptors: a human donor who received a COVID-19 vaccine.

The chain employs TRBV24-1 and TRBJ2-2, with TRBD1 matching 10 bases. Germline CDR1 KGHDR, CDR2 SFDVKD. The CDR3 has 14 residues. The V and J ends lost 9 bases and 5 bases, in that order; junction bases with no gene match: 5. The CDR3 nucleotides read TGTGCCACCGGTCGACAGGGGGCGACCGGGGAGCTGTTTTTT. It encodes CATGRQGATGELFF.

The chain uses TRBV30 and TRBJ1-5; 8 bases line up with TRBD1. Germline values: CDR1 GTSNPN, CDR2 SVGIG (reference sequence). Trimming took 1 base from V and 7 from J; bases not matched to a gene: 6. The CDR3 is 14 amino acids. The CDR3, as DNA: TGTGCCTGGAGTGGGAAAAGGACAGGGCAGCCCCAGCATTTT. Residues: CAWSGKRTGQPQHF. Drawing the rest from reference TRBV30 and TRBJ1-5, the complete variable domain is SQTIHQWPATLVQPVGSPLSLECTVEGTSNPNLYWYRQAAGRGLQLLFYSVGIGQISSEVPQNLSASRPQDRQFILSSKKLLLSDSGFYLCAWSGKRTGQPQHFGDGTRLSIL.

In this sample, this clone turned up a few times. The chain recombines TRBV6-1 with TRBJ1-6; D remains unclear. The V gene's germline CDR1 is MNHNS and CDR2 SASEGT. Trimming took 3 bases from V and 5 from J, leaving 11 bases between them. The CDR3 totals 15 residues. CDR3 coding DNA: TGTGCCAGCAGTGAGAGTTGGCAGCATAATTCACCCCTCCACTTT. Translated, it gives CASSESWQHNSPLHF.

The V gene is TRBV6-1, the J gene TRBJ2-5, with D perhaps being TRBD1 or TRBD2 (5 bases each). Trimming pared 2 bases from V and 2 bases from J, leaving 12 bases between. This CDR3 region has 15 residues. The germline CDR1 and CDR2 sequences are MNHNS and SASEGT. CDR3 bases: TGTGCCAGCAGTGAACTTAGGGGAGTTCAAGAGACCCAGTACTTC. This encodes CASSELRGVQETQYF.

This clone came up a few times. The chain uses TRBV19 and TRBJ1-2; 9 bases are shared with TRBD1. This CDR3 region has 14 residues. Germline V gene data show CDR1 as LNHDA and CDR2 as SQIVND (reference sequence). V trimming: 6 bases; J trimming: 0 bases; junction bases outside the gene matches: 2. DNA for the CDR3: TGTGCCAGTAGCCGACAGGGGGCTAACTATGGCTACACCTTC. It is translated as CASSRQGANYGYTF.

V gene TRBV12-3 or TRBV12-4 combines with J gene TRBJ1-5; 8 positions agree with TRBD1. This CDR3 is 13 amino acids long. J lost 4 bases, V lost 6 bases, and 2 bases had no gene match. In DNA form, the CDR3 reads TGTGCCAGCAGAACAGGGGGTAATCAGCCCCAGCATTTT. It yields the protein CASRTGGNQPQHF.

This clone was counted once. CDR3 bases: TGTGCCAGCAGTTACGATAGCCCCCGGACCACAGATACGCAGTATTTT. Translating gives CASSYDSPRTTDTQYF. The chain recombines TRBV6-2 or TRBV6-3 with TRBJ2-3; D unclear. In germline, CDR1 is MNHEY, CDR2 SVGEGT. The CDR3 has 16 residues. The germline V and J ends were trimmed by 2 bases and 2 bases, with 14 bases remaining between them.

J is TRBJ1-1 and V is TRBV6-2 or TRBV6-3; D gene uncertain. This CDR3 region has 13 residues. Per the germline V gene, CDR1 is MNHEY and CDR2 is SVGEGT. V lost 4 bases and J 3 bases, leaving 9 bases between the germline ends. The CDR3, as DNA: TGTGCCAGCAGTTGGTCAGCCTACACTGAAGCTTTCTTT. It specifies CASSWSAYTEAFF.

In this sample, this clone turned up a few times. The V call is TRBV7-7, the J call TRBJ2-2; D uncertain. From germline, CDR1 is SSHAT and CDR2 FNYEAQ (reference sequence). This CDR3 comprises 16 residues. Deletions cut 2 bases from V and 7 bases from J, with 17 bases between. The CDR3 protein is CASSLRVATQVGELFF. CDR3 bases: TGTGCCAGCAGCTTACGCGTAGCCACCCAGGTCGGGGAGCTGTTTTTT.

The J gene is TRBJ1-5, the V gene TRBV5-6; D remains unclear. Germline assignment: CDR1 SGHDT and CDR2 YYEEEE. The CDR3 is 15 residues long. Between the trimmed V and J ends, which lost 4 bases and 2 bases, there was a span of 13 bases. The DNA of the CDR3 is TGTGCCAGCAGCGCGGACCCGACGGGCAATCAGCCCCAGCATTTT. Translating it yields CASSADPTGNQPQHF.

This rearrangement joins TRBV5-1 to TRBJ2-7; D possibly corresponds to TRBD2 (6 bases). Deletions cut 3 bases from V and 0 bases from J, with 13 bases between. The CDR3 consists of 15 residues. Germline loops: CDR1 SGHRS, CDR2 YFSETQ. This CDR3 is CASSWDGRSSYEQYF. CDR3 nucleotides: TGCGCCAGCAGCTGGGACGGGAGAAGCTCCTACGAGCAGTACTTC.

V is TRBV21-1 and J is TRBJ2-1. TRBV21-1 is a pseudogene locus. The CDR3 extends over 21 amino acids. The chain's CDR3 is CASSKAPPGTSKGGSYNEQFF. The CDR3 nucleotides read TGTGCCAGCAGCAAGGCGCCTCCCGGGACCTCAAAGGGTGGCTCCTACAATGAGCAGTTCTTC.

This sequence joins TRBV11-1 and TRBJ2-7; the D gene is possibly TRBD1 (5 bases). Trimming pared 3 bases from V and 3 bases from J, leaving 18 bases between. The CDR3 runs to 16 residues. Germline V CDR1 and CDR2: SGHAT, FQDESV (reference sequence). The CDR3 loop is CASSFGGSWQGYEQYF. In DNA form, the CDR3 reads TGTGCCAGCAGCTTTGGTGGGTCATGGCAGGGCTACGAGCAGTACTTC.

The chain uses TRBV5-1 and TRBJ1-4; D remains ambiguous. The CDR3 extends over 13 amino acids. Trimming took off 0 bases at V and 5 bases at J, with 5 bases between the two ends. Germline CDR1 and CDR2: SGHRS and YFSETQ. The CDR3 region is CASSLVPNEKLFF. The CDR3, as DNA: TGCGCCAGCAGCTTGGTACCCAATGAAAAACTGTTTTTT.

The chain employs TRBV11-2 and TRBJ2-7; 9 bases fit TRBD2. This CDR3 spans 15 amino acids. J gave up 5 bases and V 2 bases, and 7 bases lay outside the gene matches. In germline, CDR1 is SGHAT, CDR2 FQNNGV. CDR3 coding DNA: TGTGCCAGCAGCTTAAGTAGCGGGGGAATCAACGAGCAGTACTTC. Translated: CASSLSSGGINEQYF.

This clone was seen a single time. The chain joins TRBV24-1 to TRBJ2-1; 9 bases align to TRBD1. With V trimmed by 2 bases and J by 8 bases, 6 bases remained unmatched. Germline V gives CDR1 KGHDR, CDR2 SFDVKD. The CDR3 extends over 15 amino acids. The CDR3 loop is CATSDSTGTGHEQFF. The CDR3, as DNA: TGTGCCACCAGTGATTCGACCGGGACAGGGCATGAGCAGTTCTTC.

This chain's CDR3 is CASRPRGTLEEKLFF. As DNA, the CDR3 is TGTGCAAGTCGCCCGAGAGGGACGTTGGAGGAAAAACTGTTTTTT. The chain employs TRBV12-2 and TRBJ1-4. TRBV12-2 is given as a pseudogene. The CDR3 spans 15 residues.

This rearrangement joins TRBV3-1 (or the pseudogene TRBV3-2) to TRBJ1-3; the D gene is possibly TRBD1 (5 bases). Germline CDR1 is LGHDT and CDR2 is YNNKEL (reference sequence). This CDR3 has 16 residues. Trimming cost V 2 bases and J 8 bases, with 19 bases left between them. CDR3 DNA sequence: TGTGCCAGCAGCCAAAGGTCTAAGCAGGGTAGGGACACCATATATTTT. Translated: CASSQRSKQGRDTIYF.

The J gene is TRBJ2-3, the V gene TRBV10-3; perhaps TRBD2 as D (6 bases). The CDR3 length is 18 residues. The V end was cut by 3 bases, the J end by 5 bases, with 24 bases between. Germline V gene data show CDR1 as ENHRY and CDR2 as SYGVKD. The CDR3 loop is CAISEGVSGHFWGDTQYF. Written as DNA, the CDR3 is TGTGCCATCAGTGAAGGTGTTAGCGGACACTTTTGGGGAGATACGCAGTATTTT.

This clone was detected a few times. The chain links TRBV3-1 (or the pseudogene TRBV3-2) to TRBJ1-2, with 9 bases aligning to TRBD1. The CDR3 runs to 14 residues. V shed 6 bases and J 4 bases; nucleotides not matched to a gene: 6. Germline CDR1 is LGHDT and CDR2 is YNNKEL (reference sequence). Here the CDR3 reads CASRGTGRTYGYTF. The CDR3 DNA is TGTGCCAGCAGAGGGACAGGGAGGACCTATGGCTACACCTTC.

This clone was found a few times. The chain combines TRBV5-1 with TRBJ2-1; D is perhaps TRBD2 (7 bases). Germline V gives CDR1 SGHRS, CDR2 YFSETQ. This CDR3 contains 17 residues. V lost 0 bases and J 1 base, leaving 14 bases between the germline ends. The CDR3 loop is CASSLAGGAVSYNEQFF. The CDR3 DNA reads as TGCGCCAGCAGCTTGGCTGGGGGGGCGGTATCCTACAATGAGCAGTTCTTC.

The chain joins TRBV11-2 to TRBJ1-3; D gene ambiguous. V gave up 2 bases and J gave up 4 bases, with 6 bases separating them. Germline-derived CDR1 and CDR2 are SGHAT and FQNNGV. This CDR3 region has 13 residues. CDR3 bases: TGTGCCAGCAGCTTATCTGGGGGAAACACCATATATTTT. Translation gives CASSLSGGNTIYF.

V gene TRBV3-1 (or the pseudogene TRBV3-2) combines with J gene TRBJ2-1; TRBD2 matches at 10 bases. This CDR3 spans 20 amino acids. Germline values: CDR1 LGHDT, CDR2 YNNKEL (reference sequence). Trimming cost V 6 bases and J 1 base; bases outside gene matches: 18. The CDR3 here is CASRPTLAGGEAGSYNEQFF. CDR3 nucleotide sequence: TGTGCCAGCAGGCCGACGTTAGCGGGGGGAGAGGCAGGGTCCTACAATGAGCAGTTCTTC.

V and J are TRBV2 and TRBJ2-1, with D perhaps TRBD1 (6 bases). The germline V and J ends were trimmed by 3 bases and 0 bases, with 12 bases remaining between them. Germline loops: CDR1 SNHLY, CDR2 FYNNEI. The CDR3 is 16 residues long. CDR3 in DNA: TGTGCCAGCAGTGATAGGCAGGGGAGCTCCTACAATGAGCAGTTCTTC. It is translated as CASSDRQGSSYNEQFF.

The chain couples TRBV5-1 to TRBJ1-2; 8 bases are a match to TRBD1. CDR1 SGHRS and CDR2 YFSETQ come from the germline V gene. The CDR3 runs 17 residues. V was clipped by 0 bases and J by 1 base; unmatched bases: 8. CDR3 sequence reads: CASSLGDRWPVNYGYTF. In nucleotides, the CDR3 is TGCGCCAGCAGCTTGGGGGACAGGTGGCCCGTTAACTATGGCTACACCTTC.

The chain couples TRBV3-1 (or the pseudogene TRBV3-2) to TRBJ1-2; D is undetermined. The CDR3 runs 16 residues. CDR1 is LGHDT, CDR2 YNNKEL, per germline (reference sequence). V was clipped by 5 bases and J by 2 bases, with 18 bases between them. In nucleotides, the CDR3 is TGTGCCAGCAGCACCACGGGGTCCCTAGGAAACTATGGCTACACCTTC. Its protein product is CASSTTGSLGNYGYTF.

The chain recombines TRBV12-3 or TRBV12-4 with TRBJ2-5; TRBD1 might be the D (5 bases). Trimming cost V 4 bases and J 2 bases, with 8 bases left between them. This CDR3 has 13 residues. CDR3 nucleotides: TGTGCCAGCAGTTCCAACAGGCAAGAGACCCAGTACTTC. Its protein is CASSSNRQETQYF.

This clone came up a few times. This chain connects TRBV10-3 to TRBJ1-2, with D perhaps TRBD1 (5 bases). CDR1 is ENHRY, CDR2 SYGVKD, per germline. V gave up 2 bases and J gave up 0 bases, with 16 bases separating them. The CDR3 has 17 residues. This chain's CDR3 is CAISEGAGSSANYGYTF. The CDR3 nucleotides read TGTGCCATCAGTGAGGGGGCAGGTTCTTCAGCTAACTATGGCTACACCTTC.